This T cell receptor (beta chain) was retrieved from a study of T-cell reconstitution after alpha-beta-depleted transplantation in children. Study-level results: Most T-cell counts and diversity one year after the transplant came from T cells that were newly produced. Approximately two months post-transplant, alpha-beta T cells reportedly originated from several hundred expanded graft clones.

This clonotype was counted a few times. What it binds is unknown. This CDR3 spans 14 amino acids. Germline V lookup: CDR1 MNHEY, CDR2 SMNVEV (reference sequence). After removal of 6 bases from V and 5 bases from J, the junction contained 6 bases not matched to a gene. TCRbeta library construction was performed incorporating unique molecular identifiers. TCRdb re-called the PCR reads with MiXCR, one entry per CDR3 protein. The repertoire consists of over 200,000 distinct CDR3 sequences, with about 8.7% occurring once and the leading ten covering about 40%. This receptor was obtained from a male patient aged 2 to 9 who had a stem cell transplant for acute myeloid leukemia, so the T cells may come from the graft donor. The gene calls are TRBV27 and TRBJ2-5; TRBD2 agrees at 10 bases. Sequenced material: PBMCs, mostly from graft donor cells, taken 360 days after TCRalphabeta/CD19-depleted stem cell transplant. The CDR3 sequence: CASRPSGSGETQYF. Written as DNA, the CDR3 is TGTGCCAGCAGGCCTAGCGGGAGTGGTGAGACCCAGTACTTC.